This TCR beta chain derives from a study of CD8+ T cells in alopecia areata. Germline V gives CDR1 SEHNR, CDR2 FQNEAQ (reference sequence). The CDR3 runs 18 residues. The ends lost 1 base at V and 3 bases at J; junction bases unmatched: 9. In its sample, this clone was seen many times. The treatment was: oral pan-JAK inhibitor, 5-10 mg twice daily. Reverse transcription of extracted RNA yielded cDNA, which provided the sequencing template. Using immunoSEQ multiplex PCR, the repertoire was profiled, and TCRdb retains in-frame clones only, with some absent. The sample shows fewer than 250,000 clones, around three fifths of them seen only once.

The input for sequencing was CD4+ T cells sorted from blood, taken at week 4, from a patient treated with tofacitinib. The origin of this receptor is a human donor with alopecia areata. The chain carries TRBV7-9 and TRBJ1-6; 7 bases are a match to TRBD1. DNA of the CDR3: TGTGCCAGCAGCTTAGGACGTAGGGGGCCTCGCTATAATTCACCCCTCCACTTT. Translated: CASSLGRRGPRYNSPLHF.